The 25 T cell receptor beta chains below come from one sample, sequenced in a study of Ad26.COV2.S vaccination and SARS-CoV-2 variants. Treatment indicated: around 19 received Ad26.COV2.S at low or high dose, single or two shots; roughly five received placebo; per-sample allocation not given. Sampling occurred on day 63 after the first vaccine or placebo injection. Clones were read by immunoSEQ multiplex PCR, and TCRdb kept only the in-frame ones, dropping some. The sample contains about 350,000 clones, approximately 90% of which appear only once. Material: peripheral blood, obtained in a trial of Ad26.COV2.S vaccine versus placebo. These receptors were obtained from a person between 18 and 65 years old who received the Ad26.COV2.S COVID-19 vaccine or a placebo.

This rearrangement joins TRBV28 to TRBJ1-4, with TRBD1 matching over 8 bases. Germline V lookup: CDR1 MDHEN, CDR2 SYDVKM. This CDR3 region has 14 residues. Trimming took 4 bases from V and 8 from J; bases not matched to a gene: 6. The CDR3 loop is CASSSRQGNEKLFF. The CDR3 bases are TGTGCCAGCAGTTCTCGACAGGGGAACGAAAAACTGTTTTTT.

The chain joins TRBV27 to TRBJ1-5; possibly TRBD1 for D (6 bases). Trimming left V 8 bases short and J 7 bases short, with 15 bases between. In germline, CDR1 is MNHEY, CDR2 SMNVEV (reference sequence). There are 13 residues in the CDR3. The chain's CDR3 is CASRGAGEQPQHF. The CDR3 region has the DNA TGTGCCAGCCGGGGGGCAGGAGAGCAGCCCCAGCATTTT.

The rearrangement links TRBV6-5 to TRBJ2-7; weak D call: TRBD2 (5 bases). The CDR3 runs 12 residues. Germline V gene sequence: CDR1 MNHEY, CDR2 SVGAGI. Trimming removed 5 bases at V and 11 bases at J, with 16 bases between. CDR3 sequence: CASSTEAEGEYF. The CDR3 DNA is TGTGCCAGCAGTACCGAGGCTGAGGGAGAGTACTTC.

The chain links TRBV5-6 to TRBJ2-7; D assignment may be TRBD1 or TRBD2 (6 bases each). V shed 4 bases and J shed 4 bases, with 15 bases lying between them. Per the germline V gene, CDR1 is SGHDT and CDR2 is YYEEEE. The CDR3 spans 14 residues. The CDR3 nucleotides read TGTGCCAGCAGCCCGCGAGGGGGGTGGTACGAGCAGTACTTC. Translated: CASSPRGGWYEQYF.

V is TRBV19 and J is TRBJ1-1; a weak D match, TRBD1 (5 bases). V lost 8 bases and J lost 2, with 9 bases in between. Germline lookup yields CDR1 LNHDA and CDR2 SQIVND (reference sequence). The CDR3 covers 12 residues. The CDR3, as DNA: TGTGCCAGTCGTGACAGAAACACTGAAGCTTTCTTT. Its translation is CASRDRNTEAFF.

The chain has TRBV18 and TRBJ1-5; D is possibly TRBD1 (5 bases). Germline assignment: CDR1 KGHSH and CDR2 LQKENI. Trimming left V 3 bases short and J 1 base short, with 13 bases between. The CDR3 runs 16 residues. CDR3 in amino acids: CASSPGAGGSNQPQHF. The CDR3 DNA reads TGTGCCAGCTCACCCGGGGCGGGAGGAAGCAATCAGCCCCAGCATTTT.

This rearrangement joins TRBV6-5 to TRBJ1-1; D gene uncertain. CDR1 is MNHEY, CDR2 SVGAGI, per germline. V gave up 2 bases and J gave up 0 bases, with 10 bases separating them. The CDR3 runs 15 residues. The CDR3 DNA is TGTGCCAGCAGTTACCAAGACCCGTTGAACACTGAAGCTTTCTTT. This sequence encodes CASSYQDPLNTEAFF.

This chain uses TRBV13 with TRBJ2-3; the match to TRBD1 covers 9 bases. This CDR3 has 14 residues. The V segment lost 8 bases and the J segment 6 bases; nucleotides outside the gene matches: 9. Germline-derived CDR1 and CDR2 are PRHDT and FYEKMQ (reference sequence). For the CDR3, the DNA is TGTGCCAGCTGGTCACAGGGGGCGCCGGATACGCAGTATTTT. Translating it yields CASWSQGAPDTQYF.

This chain uses TRBV28 with TRBJ2-2; D could derive from TRBD1 or TRBD2 (6 bases each). Germline V gives CDR1 MDHEN, CDR2 SYDVKM. CDR3 length equals 15 residues. V gave up 7 bases and J gave up 6 bases, with 18 bases separating them. The CDR3 reads CASTGAHLGAGELFF. As DNA, the CDR3 is TGTGCCAGCACGGGGGCACACCTAGGGGCCGGGGAGCTGTTTTTT. The full variable domain, its missing parts supplied by reference TRBV28 and TRBJ2-2, is DVKVTQSSRYLVKRTGEKVFLECVQDMDHENMFWYRQDPGLGLRLIYFSYDVKMKEKGDIPEGYSVSREKKERFSLILESASTNQTSMYLCASTGAHLGAGELFFGEGSRLTVL.

The chain employs TRBV4-1 and TRBJ1-1; no firm D call. V lost 1 base and J 4 bases, leaving 10 bases between the germline ends. Germline V gene lookup returns CDR1 MGHRA and CDR2 YSYEKL. CDR3 length: 14 amino acids. CDR3 sequence: CASSQGGQSTEAFF. The CDR3 bases are TGCGCCAGCAGCCAAGGTGGGCAGAGCACTGAAGCTTTCTTT.

The rearrangement uses TRBV29-1 and TRBJ2-2; 7 nucleotides align to TRBD1. The CDR3 consists of 16 residues. In germline, CDR1 is SQVTM, CDR2 ANQGSEA. The J segment lost 4 bases and the V segment lost 6 bases, leaving 14 bases of the junction unmatched. CDR3 sequence: CSVLSGDRVATGELFF. CDR3 in DNA: TGCAGCGTACTATCCGGAGACAGGGTAGCCACCGGGGAGCTGTTTTTT.

The chain uses TRBV7-2 and TRBJ2-3; D is possibly TRBD2 (5 bases). V was clipped by 6 bases and J by 0 bases, with 7 bases between them. CDR3 length equals 13 residues. Germline CDR1 SGHTA, CDR2 FQGNSA. For the CDR3, the DNA is TGTGCCAGCAGAGCGGCCAGCACAGATACGCAGTATTTT. Encoded protein: CASRAASTDTQYF.

This clone has more than one count but fewer than ten. The chain carries TRBV19 and TRBJ2-7; D unclear. Germline V gene data show CDR1 as LNHDA and CDR2 as SQIVND (reference sequence). The CDR3 is 14 amino acids. The V end was cut by 1 base, the J end by 4 bases, with 11 bases between. The CDR3 bases are TGTGCCAGTAGTATAGGAAGCGAGAGGTACGAGCAGTACTTC. Residues: CASSIGSERYEQYF. The full variable domain, its missing parts supplied by reference TRBV19 and TRBJ2-7, is DGGITQSPKYLFRKEGQNVTLSCEQNLNHDAMYWYRQDPGQGLRLIYYSQIVNDFQKGDIAEGYSVSREKKESFPLTVTSAQKNPTAFYLCASSIGSERYEQYFGPGTRLTVT.

This chain joins TRBV4-2 and TRBJ1-5, with D maybe TRBD1 (5 bases). Deletions cut 0 bases from V and 5 bases from J, with 14 bases between. This CDR3 has 16 residues. Looked up from germline, CDR1 is LGHNA and CDR2 is YNFKEQ. Here the CDR3 DNA reads TGTGCCAGCAGCCAAGAGGCTAGGCAGGGCTATCAGCCCCAGCATTTT. Translation gives CASSQEARQGYQPQHF.

This chain connects TRBV3-1 (or the pseudogene TRBV3-2) to TRBJ2-7; D ambiguous. V was clipped by 6 bases and J by 2 bases, with 11 bases between them. This CDR3 has 13 amino acids. Germline CDR1 is LGHDT and CDR2 is YNNKEL (reference sequence). The CDR3 bases are TGTGCCAGCAGTCCCCCCCGCGCCTACGAGCAGTACTTC. Its protein is CASSPPRAYEQYF.

This chain uses TRBV3-1 (or the pseudogene TRBV3-2) with TRBJ2-2, with D unresolved. CDR1 is LGHDT, CDR2 YNNKEL, per germline (reference sequence). The CDR3 loop spans 16 amino acids. The V end was cut by 0 bases, the J end by 6 bases, with 14 bases between. The CDR3 DNA reads TGTGCCAGCAGCCAAGAAGAGCCAAATTGGGCCGGGGAGCTGTTTTTT. This gives the protein CASSQEEPNWAGELFF.

This clone occurred once. The rearrangement joins TRBV11-3 to TRBJ1-2, with 10 bases aligning to TRBD1. Germline CDR1 and CDR2: SGHNT and YENEEA. Trimming took 5 bases from V and 6 from J; bases not matched to a gene: 6. The CDR3 is 14 residues long. The CDR3 coding sequence is TGTGCCAGCAGCAAGGGACAGGGGACGCATGGCTACACCTTC. Its translation is CASSKGQGTHGYTF.

V gene TRBV7-9 combines with J gene TRBJ2-7, with a weak D call TRBD2 (6 bases). Germline V gene data show CDR1 as SEHNR and CDR2 as FQNEAQ (reference sequence). The CDR3 runs to 15 residues. Trimming cost V 2 bases and J 2 bases, with 13 bases left between them. CDR3 nucleotide sequence: TGTGCCAGCAGCTTATGGAGGGACTCCCCCTACGAGCAGTACTTC. It is translated as CASSLWRDSPYEQYF.

The chain uses TRBV19 and TRBJ2-5, with 8 bases fitting TRBD2. Germline CDR1 is LNHDA and CDR2 is SQIVND (reference sequence). This CDR3 comprises 15 residues. Unmatched junction bases numbered 9, after V lost 4 bases and J lost 5 bases. CDR3 DNA: TGTGCCAGTAGTACACCTCCGGGGGGGCCGGAGACCCAGTACTTC. Amino acids: CASSTPPGGPETQYF.

The chain is built from TRBV7-3 and TRBJ1-2; D is perhaps TRBD1 (6 bases). CDR3 length: 14 residues. V lost 5 bases and J lost 8, with 18 bases in between. CDR1 is SGHTA and CDR2 is FQGTGA in the germline V gene. CDR3 sequence (DNA): TGTGCCAGCAGCCTCAAGACAGGAGCGGGGGGCTACACCTTC. Protein product: CASSLKTGAGGYTF. The whole variable domain, filled in from reference TRBV7-3 and TRBJ1-2, reads GAGVSQTPSNKVTEKGKYVELRCDPISGHTALYWYRQSLGQGPEFLIYFQGTGAADDSGLPNDRFFAVRPEGSVSTLKIQRTERGDSAVYLCASSLKTGAGGYTFGSGTRLTVV.

This clone occurred once. The chain couples TRBV27 to TRBJ1-4, with a weak D call TRBD1 (5 bases). The V and J ends lost 3 bases and 6 bases respectively, with 17 bases between them. Germline V gene sequence: CDR1 MNHEY, CDR2 SMNVEV (reference sequence). CDR3 size: 16 residues. CDR3: CASSFGLRAGDEKLFF. CDR3 in DNA: TGTGCCAGCAGTTTTGGTCTGAGGGCGGGGGATGAAAAACTGTTTTTT.

J is TRBJ2-3 and V is TRBV7-9; 7 positions match TRBD2. The length of the CDR3 is 15 residues. CDR1 SEHNR and CDR2 FQNEAQ come from the germline V gene (reference sequence). V lost 1 base and J lost 3; bases outside the gene matches: 4. The CDR3 nucleotides are TGTGCCAGCAGCTTAGGTGGTAGCGGGACAGATACGCAGTATTTT. Translation gives CASSLGGSGTDTQYF.

The chain is built from TRBV28 and TRBJ2-2; D is ambiguous. The V end was cut by 7 bases, the J end by 4 bases, with 10 bases between. Germline loops: CDR1 MDHEN, CDR2 SYDVKM. This CDR3 has 13 amino acids. The CDR3 bases are TGTGCCAGCACTTTCAGAACCACCGGGGAGCTGTTTTTT. Its protein is CASTFRTTGELFF.

The J gene is TRBJ1-2, the V gene TRBV14; D is possibly TRBD1 (6 bases). V was cut by 1 base and J by 2 bases, with 14 bases left in between. Looked up from germline, CDR1 is SGHDN and CDR2 is FVKESK. This CDR3 region has 16 residues. CDR3 nucleotide sequence: TGTGCCAGCAGCCAAGGGTGGCAAGGGGGGAACTATGGCTACACCTTC. It yields the protein CASSQGWQGGNYGYTF.

The CDR3 is CASSSRQGALNTEAFF. CDR3 nucleotide sequence: TGTGCCAGCAGCTCCCGACAGGGGGCTTTGAACACTGAAGCTTTCTTT. This chain joins TRBV7-6 and TRBJ1-1; 10 positions match TRBD1. The germline CDR1 and CDR2 sequences are SGHVS and FNYEAQ. This CDR3 comprises 16 residues. V lost 4 bases and J lost 0; bases outside the gene matches: 5. Looking up the rest from reference TRBV7-6 and TRBJ1-1 gives the full variable domain: GAGVSQSPRYKVTKRGQDVALRCDPISGHVSLYWYRQALGQGPEFLTYFNYEAQQDKSGLPNDRFSAERPEGSISTLTIQRTEQRDSAMYRCASSSRQGALNTEAFFGQGTRLTVV.